This TCR beta chain is drawn from a study of metastatic and nonmetastatic thyroid tumors. Original methodology: Clinicopathological groups of papillary thyroid cancer showed CDR3 differences that were used to build a distant-metastasis classifier. TCRdb reprocessed the PCR reads using MiXCR. The V and J calls were determined by TCRdb, not by the authors. Of over 55,000 clones in the sample, 25% to 30% were seen once. Thyroid surgery was preceded by no treatment in any patient. This clone came up many times. Its specificity is unknown. Trimming shortened V by 5 bases and J by 9 bases, and 11 bases separated the two germline ends. The CDR3 sequence is 12 residues long. Germline-derived CDR1 and CDR2 are SGHNT and YENEEA. General study results and limits: Benign nodules were reported to have significantly lower TCR beta diversity than malignant thyroid tumors, in blood and tumor.

This TCR derives from a female donor with papillary thyroid cancer or a benign thyroid nodule (not recorded which). Some clones in this sample may be carry-over from other donors' samples. The V gene is TRBV11-3, the J gene TRBJ2-1; possible D gene TRBD1, 6 bases. The specimen sequenced was blood. The CDR3 DNA sequence: TGTGCCAGCAGCCCACAGGGAGCTGAGCAGTTCTTC. Its protein product is CASSPQGAEQFF.